The 9 T cell receptor beta chains below come from one sample, sequenced in a study of shared clonotypes between healthy human individuals. Measured with immunoSEQ multiplex PCR; TCRdb has only the in-frame clones, and not every one. The sample comprises more than 2 million clones, 80% to 95% of which are singletons, and less than 2% rests with the top ten. Naive CD8 cells comprised CD45RO-negative, CCR7-positively selected cells, excluding terminally differentiated effector memory CD45RA+ cells. The sample consisted of naive CD8+ T cells from PBMCs. These receptor sequences come from a man aged 18 to 29 in good health. Some clones in this sample may be carry-over from other donors' samples.

Here the CDR3 reads CASSPLGTSVWGYTF. CDR3 in DNA: TGTGCCAGCAGCCCCCTAGGGACTAGCGTCTGGGGCTACACCTTC. The chain is built from TRBV6-1 and TRBJ1-2; D may be TRBD1 (5 bases). CDR1 and CDR2 from the germline V gene are MNHNS and SASEGT. Trimming removed 6 bases from V and 8 bases from J, with 22 bases in between. The CDR3 spans 15 residues.

This rearrangement joins TRBV5-1 to TRBJ2-7, with 9 bases matching TRBD1. V shed 4 bases and J 4 bases; nucleotides not matched to a gene: 9. CDR3 length: 15 residues. Germline CDR1 is SGHRS and CDR2 is YFSETQ. DNA for the CDR3: TGCGCCAGCAGCCCCTGGGGACAGGGCGTATACGAGCAGTACTTC. Translation: CASSPWGQGVYEQYF.

The rearrangement links TRBV5-6 to TRBJ2-2; D unclear. CDR3 length: 14 amino acids. The germline gives CDR1 SGHDT, CDR2 YYEEEE. The CDR3 protein is CASSLSRSPGELFF. The CDR3 DNA reads TGTGCGAGCTCCCTCTCTAGGAGCCCCGGGGAGCTGTTTTTT.

This clone has just one count. The chain links TRBV6-5 to TRBJ1-5; possibly TRBD1 for D (6 bases). Germline CDR1 and CDR2: MNHEY and SVGAGI. The length of the CDR3 is 15 residues. Trimming pared 8 bases from V and 7 bases from J, leaving 21 bases between. The CDR3 loop is CASSPTRGAGQPQHF. The CDR3 DNA reads TGTGCCAGCTCTCCCACGAGGGGGGCAGGACAGCCCCAGCATTTT.

The genes are TRBV27 and TRBJ2-4; D assignment may be TRBD1 or TRBD2 (6 bases each). Trimming removed 3 bases from V and 3 bases from J, with 18 bases in between. The CDR3 loop spans 17 amino acids. Germline CDR1 MNHEY, CDR2 SMNVEV (reference sequence). CDR3 DNA: TGTGCCAGCAGTTTCAGATCGGAGGGGGGCATCAAAAACATTCAGTACTTC. It encodes CASSFRSEGGIKNIQYF.

The chain has TRBV7-9 and TRBJ2-1; D unclear. Trimming removed 4 bases at V and 1 base at J, with 17 bases between. The CDR3 runs to 17 residues. CDR1 and CDR2 from the germline V gene are SEHNR and FQNEAQ (reference sequence). The CDR3 nucleotides read TGTGCCAGCAGCTCCCCCTTTGATTCCCTGTCCTACAATGAGCAGTTCTTC. This gives the protein CASSSPFDSLSYNEQFF.

V usage is TRBV19 and J usage is TRBJ1-1; TRBD1 matches at 7 bases. In germline, CDR1 is LNHDA, CDR2 SQIVND (reference sequence). CDR3 length: 16 amino acids. V shed 9 bases, J shed 0 bases, and the junction held 13 bases outside the gene matches. In DNA, the CDR3 is TGTGCCAGCAAACCTCGCCGGGGACAGCTGAACACTGAAGCTTTCTTT. It translates to CASKPRRGQLNTEAFF.

The DNA for the CDR3 is TGCGCCAGCAGCCAACCAACCGGGACAGGGATGCAAAAACTGTTTTTT. This translates into CASSQPTGTGMQKLFF. This chain links TRBV4-1 with TRBJ1-4, with 9 bases fitting TRBD1. After removal of 2 bases from V and 9 bases from J, the junction contained 10 bases not matched to a gene. Germline values: CDR1 MGHRA, CDR2 YSYEKL. This CDR3 contains 16 residues.

This clone was detected once. This chain joins TRBV6-1 and TRBJ2-7; 8 nucleotides line up with TRBD1. CDR3 size: 12 residues. Losses at the gene ends were 2 bases for V and 6 bases for J; bases not matched to a gene: 0. Germline CDR1 is MNHNS and CDR2 is SASEGT. The CDR3 protein is CASSETGGEQYF. CDR3 in DNA: TGTGCCAGCAGTGAAACAGGGGGCGAGCAGTACTTC.